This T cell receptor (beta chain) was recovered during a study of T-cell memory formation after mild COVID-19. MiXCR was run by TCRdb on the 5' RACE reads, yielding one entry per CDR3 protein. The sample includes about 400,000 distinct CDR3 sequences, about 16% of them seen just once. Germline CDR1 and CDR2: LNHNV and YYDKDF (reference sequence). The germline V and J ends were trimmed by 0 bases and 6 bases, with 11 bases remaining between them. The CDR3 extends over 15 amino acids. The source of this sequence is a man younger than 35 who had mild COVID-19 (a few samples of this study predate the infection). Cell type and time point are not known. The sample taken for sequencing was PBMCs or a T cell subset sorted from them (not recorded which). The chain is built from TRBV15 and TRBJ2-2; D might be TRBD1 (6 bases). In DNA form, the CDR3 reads TGTGCCACCAGCAGAGATTTACAGGGCGCCGGGGAGCTGTTTTTT. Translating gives CATSRDLQGAGELFF.